This is a list of T cell receptor beta chains from one sample in a study of blood T cell dynamics during melanoma immunotherapy. Generated by immunoSEQ multiplex PCR, the TCRdb table keeps only in-frame clones and is missing some. This sample has about 11,000 clones, with approximately 89% found just once. The sample here was blood, taken from a patient treated with checkpoint blockade. Receptors were obtained from a human donor with melanoma. The conserved cysteine and the conserved F or W are not part of the CDR3 here. The order of the fields is CDR3 length, V gene, CDR3 protein.

10	TRBV19	ASSRGNQPQH
17	TRBV4-1	ASSQVVGTGATGANVLT
14	TRBV7-2	ASSLTPRVGANVLT
16	TRBV11-3	ASSLDQGGTSSYNEQF
12	TRBV10-3	AIGAAARTDTQY
10	TRBV7-9	ASSWADTEAF
13	TRBV27	ASSLGTAGGNEQF
11	TRBV6-6	ASRDRGDTEAF
9	TRBV19	ATLTAGELF
13	TRBV7-3	ASSPGGRAYNEQF
10	TRBV9	ASNSGGGELF
11	TRBV30	AWMELGSEKLF
13	TRBV19	ASSIDGDGHWPQH
14	TRBV27	ASSSIPDSRGWEQY
14	TRBV7-2	ASSHPLGTASYEQY
13	TRBV19	ASSIDLGPPYEQY
14	TRBV15	ATSRDPRQGGPEAF
10	TRBV6-1	ASREPGGREY
13	TRBV18	ASSPLVTHSYEQY
12	TRBV2	ASSPDYLFETQY
11	TRBV30	AWRDRGNYGYT
12	TRBV7-9	ASSLEGGYTEAF
12	TRBV28	ASTPGPLGYEQY
14	TRBV4-2	ASSQDPPGSTDTQY
13	TRBV7-9	ASSPDTLGYSPLH
13	TRBV5-1	ASSVGLAGGYEQY
12	TRBV28	ASSFGLAPLRGY
11	TRBV28	ASSRGPVGELF
13	TRBV11-2	ASSPRAGAWDEQF
13	TRBV4-1	ASSPGTARTGELF
11	TRBV18	ASSTGDSYEQY
15	TRBV2	ASSGTATGGSHNEQF
11	TRBV6-1	ASRTPGRYEQY
11	TRBV4-1	ASSHVRQGEQY
13	TRBV9	ASSARAGRTGELF
12	TRBV7-3	ASSLDASRGGYT
9	TRBV11-2	ASSPDNEQF
15	TRBV19	ASKGPLTSGTLNEQF
11	TRBV5-1	ASSLGTNNEQF
14	TRBV6-4	ASSNYPTKNTGELF
7	TRBV23-1	ASSQWDY
16	TRBV7-2	ASSPTGTSGRWTYEQY
13	TRBV19	ASTRGGSSYNEQF
11	TRBV5-4	ASSSRGFGGYT
13	TRBV28	ASSLMLGAATEAF
11	TRBV29-1	SGWLAEINEQF
12	TRBV6-5	ATAPRLGNTEAF
13	TRBV6-1	ASSEWGTSGNEQF
13	TRBV2	ASSAGTSGYNEQF
12	TRBV28	ASSPGTGEETQY
12	TRBV27	ATWGQGTSGEQY
13	TRBV6-6	ASSKMTGMNTEAF
13	TRBV9	ASSRWGGSGGELF
12	TRBV11-1	ASSLGRERGEQF
12	TRBV6-5	ASSPQGGGYEQY
14	TRBV7-9	ASSPLWGRGPGEQF
16	TRBV4-3	ASSHPPWGVTNTGELF
11	TRBV6-6	ASSYRVFEKLF
13	TRBV5-1	ASSLIAGSPYEQY